The T cell receptor (beta chain) under discussion was sequenced for a study of post-analysis software for immune sequencing data. The study, taken as a whole, reports: Versus controls, multiple sclerosis patients showed significantly lower diversity (normalized Chao1). Relative to controls, patients had five TRBV segments at higher frequency, with TRBV5-6, TRBV5-1 and TRBV20-1 among these.

Germline V gene data show CDR1 as DFQATT and CDR2 as SNEGSKA (reference sequence). The CDR3 is 18 amino acids. Unmatched junction bases numbered 15, after V lost 7 bases and J lost 0 bases. Presence of unique molecular identifiers characterized the TCR beta cDNA libraries. Out of roughly 0.95 to 11 million T cells, 450,000 to 600,000 cDNA molecules were generated. TCRdb used MiXCR to reprocess the PCR reads, holding one entry per CDR3 protein. The data contain approximately 400,000 distinct CDR3 sequences, roughly 30% of them singletons. For this clonotype: Its antigen is currently unknown.

The source of this sequence is a girl between 5 and 17 years old with multiple sclerosis. Specimen: blood. The chain links TRBV20-1 to TRBJ2-3; 11 bases are a match to TRBD2. Here the CDR3 reads CSVRVGLAGGTSTDTQYF. CDR3 bases: TGCAGTGTAAGAGTCGGCCTAGCGGGGGGCACTAGCACAGATACGCAGTATTTT.